The 27 T cell receptor beta chains below all came from one sample that was sequenced in a study of blood T cell repertoires in COVID-19. The method was immunoSEQ multiplex PCR; TCRdb's version includes in-frame clones alone and lacks a portion of them. Of a few hundred thousand clones in the sample, approximately 85% are singletons; the top ten hold 9% to 15%. Sequenced input: peripheral blood. The receptors shown here come from an elderly man with acute or convalescent COVID-19.

The rearrangement uses TRBV5-1 and TRBJ2-1, with TRBD2 identical over 11 bases. Germline V gene data show CDR1 as SGHRS and CDR2 as YFSETQ. With V trimmed by 0 bases and J by 3 bases, 2 bases remained unmatched. CDR3 length: 16 amino acids. The CDR3: CASSLDGLAGYNEQFF. DNA for the CDR3: TGCGCCAGCAGCTTGGATGGACTAGCGGGCTACAATGAGCAGTTCTTC.

This sequence joins TRBV29-1 and TRBJ2-7; D unclear. The CDR3 is made up of 13 amino acids. Germline V gives CDR1 SQVTM, CDR2 ANQGSEA. The ends were cut back, 4 bases at V and 0 bases at J, with 10 bases in the middle. The CDR3 DNA follows: TGCAGCGTTGCCGAACGTAGCTCCTACGAGCAGTACTTC. Translated, it gives CSVAERSSYEQYF.

This chain joins TRBV4-2 and TRBJ2-5, with 14 bases lining up with TRBD2. The V and J ends lost 1 base and 2 bases, in that order; junction bases with no gene match: 3. CDR3 size: 17 residues. Germline CDR1 is LGHNA and CDR2 is YNFKEQ. CDR3 nucleotides: TGTGCCAGCAGCCAAGTGGGACTAGCGGGGGTACAAGAGACCCAGTACTTC. Protein sequence: CASSQVGLAGVQETQYF.

The CDR3: CASSPPDTAGANVLTF. Here the CDR3 DNA reads TGTGCCAGCAGTCCCCCAGATACAGCTGGGGCCAACGTCCTGACTTTC. The chain is built from TRBV28 and TRBJ2-6; no reliable D call. CDR3 size: 16 residues. Trimming took off 5 bases at V and 2 bases at J, with 13 bases between the two ends. Germline-derived CDR1 and CDR2 are MDHEN and SYDVKM.

The chain recombines TRBV19 with TRBJ1-5, with unresolved D. This CDR3 spans 13 amino acids. In germline, CDR1 is LNHDA, CDR2 SQIVND (reference sequence). Trimming removed 5 bases at V and 2 bases at J, with 7 bases between. The CDR3 sequence: CASSGSGNQPQHF. The DNA of the CDR3 is TGTGCCAGTAGTGGCTCCGGCAATCAGCCCCAGCATTTT.

The genes are TRBV5-1 and TRBJ1-4; maybe TRBD1 (6 bases). With 2 bases removed from V and 1 base from J, the gap between germline ends came to 12 bases. CDR3 length: 16 amino acids. The V gene's germline CDR1 is SGHRS and CDR2 YFSETQ. The CDR3: CASSLRGGQTNEKLFF. The CDR3 nucleotides read TGCGCCAGCAGCTTAAGAGGGGGACAAACTAATGAAAAACTGTTTTTT.

The chain has TRBV5-8 and TRBJ2-1, with 9 bases matching TRBD1. The CDR3 contains 14 residues. Germline CDR1 SGHTS, CDR2 YDEGEE. J lost 4 bases, V lost 3 bases, and 2 bases had no gene match. The CDR3 loop reads CASSSDRGYNEQFF. CDR3 sequence (DNA): TGTGCCAGCAGCTCGGACAGGGGTTACAATGAGCAGTTCTTC.

The chain links TRBV6-6 to TRBJ1-5, with a possible D match to TRBD1 (6 bases). Trimming stripped 5 bases from V and 2 bases from J, with 13 bases between. CDR1 MNHNY and CDR2 SVGAGI come from the germline V gene (reference sequence). The CDR3 is 15 residues long. The CDR3 here is CASSIRGMGNQPQHF. Written as DNA, the CDR3 is TGTGCCAGCAGTATAAGGGGGATGGGCAATCAGCCCCAGCATTTT.

This clone was recorded only once. Here the CDR3 reads CASSPDRSTDTQYF. For the CDR3, the DNA is TGTGCCAGCAGCCCGGACAGGTCGACAGATACGCAGTATTTT. The chain carries TRBV11-2 and TRBJ2-3; 7 bases fit TRBD1. J gave up 3 bases and V 5 bases, and 5 bases lay outside the gene matches. Germline V gene sequence: CDR1 SGHAT, CDR2 FQNNGV. The CDR3 runs 14 residues.

This chain links TRBV24-1 with TRBJ2-1; 7 positions agree with TRBD2. V shed 4 bases, J shed 9 bases, and the junction held 5 bases outside the gene matches. The CDR3 contains 13 residues. Germline values: CDR1 KGHDR, CDR2 SFDVKD. CDR3 sequence: CATSDHRGGEQFF. The CDR3 region has the DNA TGTGCCACCAGTGACCACCGCGGGGGTGAGCAGTTCTTC.

This rearrangement joins TRBV3-1 (or the pseudogene TRBV3-2) to TRBJ2-5; maybe TRBD2 (5 bases). V dropped 3 bases and J dropped 4 bases, with 12 bases sitting between them. Germline values: CDR1 LGHDT, CDR2 YNNKEL (reference sequence). This CDR3 is built from 14 residues. CDR3 sequence: CASSHTGSGETQYF. DNA for the CDR3: TGTGCCAGCAGCCATACTGGGAGTGGAGAGACCCAGTACTTC.

This clone appeared a single time. The V gene is TRBV3-1 (or the pseudogene TRBV3-2), the J gene TRBJ2-1; 10 bases map to TRBD2. CDR1 is LGHDT, CDR2 YNNKEL, per germline (reference sequence). The V segment lost 5 bases and the J segment 8 bases; nucleotides outside the gene matches: 9. The length of the CDR3 is 15 residues. This CDR3 is CASSLRSGGADEQFF. The CDR3 bases are TGTGCCAGCAGCTTACGCAGCGGGGGGGCGGATGAGCAGTTCTTC.

This clone was detected once. The chain links TRBV6-2 or TRBV6-3 to TRBJ1-1; D gene ambiguous. The ends were cut back, 2 bases at V and 0 bases at J, with 7 bases in the middle. Germline V gene lookup returns CDR1 MNHEY and CDR2 SVGEGT. The CDR3 runs 14 residues. The DNA for the CDR3 is TGTGCCAGCAGTTACCCAGAATTGAACACTGAAGCTTTCTTT. As protein: CASSYPELNTEAFF.

The J gene is TRBJ1-2, the V gene TRBV19; TRBD1 matches 8 bases. CDR3 size: 14 residues. Losses at the gene ends were 4 bases for V and 2 bases for J; bases not matched to a gene: 3. Germline V lookup: CDR1 LNHDA, CDR2 SQIVND (reference sequence). CDR3 nucleotides: TGTGCCAGTAGTAGGACAGGGAGCAACTATGGCTACACCTTC. It is translated as CASSRTGSNYGYTF.

J is TRBJ2-1 and V is TRBV28; the match to TRBD1 covers 9 bases. This CDR3 region has 14 residues. The V gene's germline CDR1 is MDHEN and CDR2 SYDVKM. The V and J ends lost 3 bases and 7 bases, in that order; junction bases with no gene match: 4. Here the CDR3 reads CASSFRDRENEQFF. CDR3 sequence (DNA): TGTGCCAGCAGTTTTAGGGACAGGGAGAATGAGCAGTTCTTC.

Details on this clone: At one of its ends the junction is not consistent with the germline gene, which may arise from a read error. The gene calls are TRBV7-7 and TRBJ2-7; 8 nucleotides line up with TRBD2. Germline CDR1 and CDR2: SSHAT and FNYEAQ (reference sequence). This CDR3 spans 15 amino acids. CDR3 amino acids: CASSPGLALSGEQYF. CDR3 DNA sequence: TGTGCTAGCAGCCCCGGACTAGCTCTTTCGGGTGAGCAGTACTTC.

The chain uses TRBV9 and TRBJ1-4; possibly TRBD1 for D (5 bases). The germline V gene encodes CDR1 SGDLS and CDR2 YYNGEE. The CDR3 is 15 amino acids. V gave up 0 bases and J gave up 2 bases, with 8 bases separating them. The CDR3 loop is CASSVAQGTNEKLFF. CDR3 DNA: TGTGCCAGCAGCGTAGCTCAGGGTACTAATGAAAAACTGTTTTTT.

In nucleotides, the CDR3 is TGTGCCAGTAGTACGATACAGGGGAACGAGCAGTACTTC. Translated, it gives CASSTIQGNEQYF. The chain recombines TRBV19 with TRBJ2-7, with 7 bases identical to TRBD1. This CDR3 is built from 13 residues. Looked up from germline, CDR1 is LNHDA and CDR2 is SQIVND (reference sequence). Trimming removed 4 bases from V and 5 bases from J; junction bases left unmatched: 5.

V is TRBV5-1 and J is TRBJ2-6, with a tentative D call TRBD1 (6 bases). With 6 bases removed from V and 3 bases from J, the gap between germline ends came to 16 bases. This CDR3 contains 16 residues. Germline V gives CDR1 SGHRS, CDR2 YFSETQ. The chain's CDR3 is CASTPDRHRGANVLTF. DNA of the CDR3: TGCGCCAGCACACCGGACAGACATCGTGGGGCCAACGTCCTGACTTTC.

The chain has TRBV14 and TRBJ1-1; 8 bases are shared with TRBD1. CDR1 and CDR2 from the germline V gene are SGHDN and FVKESK. The ends lost 3 bases at V and 1 base at J; junction bases unmatched: 4. The CDR3 runs 15 residues. CDR3 protein: CASSHLTGENTEAFF. CDR3 DNA sequence: TGTGCCAGCAGCCATTTGACAGGGGAGAACACTGAAGCTTTCTTT.

As regards this clone: One end of the junction is discordant with germline, which a read error may explain. The rearrangement uses TRBV20-1 and TRBJ1-4; D not resolved. The CDR3 runs 13 residues. CDR1 and CDR2 (germline): DFQATT, SNEGSKA (reference sequence). The CDR3 region is CSASKTSNEKLFF. The CDR3, as DNA: TGCAGCGCTAGTAAGACAAGCAATGAAAAACTGTTTTTT.

CDR3 residues: CASTTLGGSKAFF. The CDR3 DNA follows: TGTGCCAGCACCACTCTAGGCGGGTCTAAAGCTTTCTTT. The chain is built from TRBV12-3 or TRBV12-4 and TRBJ1-1; no clear D. The CDR3 is 13 amino acids. The V gene lost 7 bases and the J gene lost 9 bases, with 18 bases spanning the gap.

This chain connects TRBV27 to TRBJ2-5, with a possible D match to TRBD1 (5 bases). Germline CDR1 and CDR2: MNHEY and SMNVEV (reference sequence). CDR3 length: 15 amino acids. Trimming stripped 2 bases from V and 5 bases from J, with 15 bases between. CDR3 DNA sequence: TGTGCCAGCAGTTTAGGGGCAGGCAGCTGGGAGACCCAGTACTTC. The encoded protein is CASSLGAGSWETQYF.

V is TRBV28 and J is TRBJ1-5, with D unclear. The CDR3 is made up of 12 amino acids. V was cut by 6 bases and J by 3 bases, with 6 bases left in between. Looked up from germline, CDR1 is MDHEN and CDR2 is SYDVKM. In DNA form, the CDR3 reads TGTGCCAGCAGATCTTACAATCAGCCCCAGCATTTT. It specifies CASRSYNQPQHF.

The chain has TRBV2 and TRBJ1-1; 8 positions match TRBD1. CDR3 length equals 15 residues. Germline V gene lookup returns CDR1 SNHLY and CDR2 FYNNEI. Trimming took 7 bases from V and 2 from J; bases not matched to a gene: 9. In DNA form, the CDR3 reads TGTGCCAGCACCCTGGACAGGGAGGGCAACACTGAAGCTTTCTTT. This codes for CASTLDREGNTEAFF.

The chain has TRBV7-2 and TRBJ2-1; 11 nucleotides line up with TRBD2. V shed 5 bases, J shed 5 bases, and the junction held 8 bases outside the gene matches. Germline CDR1 is SGHTA and CDR2 is FQGNSA. The CDR3 runs 16 residues. The CDR3 protein is CASSRGGTSGHNEQFF. The CDR3 nucleotides are TGTGCCAGCAGCAGGGGGGGGACTAGCGGTCACAATGAGCAGTTCTTC.

The chain has TRBV24-1 and TRBJ2-5; D is possibly TRBD1 (6 bases). V shed 4 bases and J shed 4 bases, with 12 bases lying between them. The CDR3 is made up of 14 amino acids. Looked up from germline, CDR1 is KGHDR and CDR2 is SFDVKD. The CDR3 protein is CATSDPTGRETQYF. The CDR3 DNA is TGTGCCACCAGTGACCCCACAGGGAGAGAGACCCAGTACTTC.